The 10 T cell receptor beta chains below come from one sample, sequenced in a study of T cells in narcolepsy. The method was immunoSEQ multiplex PCR; TCRdb's version includes in-frame clones alone and lacks a portion of them. The sample holds approximately 30,000 clones, roughly four fifths seen once. The material sequenced was CD45RA- memory CD4+ T cells from PBMCs. The origin of the receptors is a human donor with narcolepsy.

The V and J genes are TRBV28 and TRBJ1-4, with D possibly TRBD1 on 5 matching bases. The V end lost 6 bases, the J end lost 8 bases, and 19 bases lay between the germline ends. The CDR3 has 15 amino acids. Germline V gene sequence: CDR1 MDHEN, CDR2 SYDVKM. Here the CDR3 reads CASSSQGGGREKLFF. CDR3 coding DNA: TGTGCCAGCAGCTCCCAGGGAGGAGGTAGGGAAAAACTGTTTTTT. Looking up the rest from reference TRBV28 and TRBJ1-4 gives the full variable domain: DVKVTQSSRYLVKRTGEKVFLECVQDMDHENMFWYRQDPGLGLRLIYFSYDVKMKEKGDIPEGYSVSREKKERFSLILESASTNQTSMYLCASSSQGGGREKLFFGSGTQLSVL.

The rearrangement links TRBV7-8 to TRBJ1-1; TRBD1 might be the D (5 bases). V was pared by 5 bases and J by 7 bases, with 20 bases between. Germline assignment: CDR1 SGHVS and CDR2 FQNEAQ. The CDR3 loop spans 15 amino acids. As DNA, the CDR3 is TGTGCCAGCAGCCAAGACGGTAGTTGGAGGGGTGAAGCTTTCTTT. Amino acid sequence: CASSQDGSWRGEAFF.

The V and J genes are TRBV29-1 and TRBJ2-1; D remains unclear. The V gene's germline CDR1 is SQVTM and CDR2 ANQGSEA. Trimming removed 7 bases at V and 6 bases at J, with 7 bases between. This CDR3 has 10 amino acids. This chain's CDR3 is CSAAVNEQFF. In nucleotides, the CDR3 is TGCAGCGCCGCGGTCAATGAGCAGTTCTTC.

The V call is TRBV10-3, the J call TRBJ1-5, with D possibly being TRBD1 (6 bases). CDR1 and CDR2 (germline): ENHRY, SYGVKD. The ends were cut back, 3 bases at V and 5 bases at J, with 8 bases in the middle. The CDR3 spans 13 residues. This CDR3 reads CAISDKGDQPQHF. In DNA form, the CDR3 reads TGTGCCATCAGTGACAAGGGGGATCAGCCCCAGCATTTT.

This sequence joins TRBV5-1 and TRBJ2-5; 7 nucleotides line up with TRBD1. Germline-derived CDR1 and CDR2 are SGHRS and YFSETQ. Trimming took 6 bases from V and 4 from J; bases not matched to a gene: 6. The CDR3 covers 13 residues. The CDR3 is CASNEGGRETQYF. The CDR3 region has the DNA TGCGCCAGCAACGAAGGGGGCCGAGAGACCCAGTACTTC.

The rearrangement links TRBV5-1 to TRBJ1-3; D possibly corresponds to TRBD1 (6 bases). V lost 0 bases, J lost 0 bases, and 7 bases lay in between. The CDR3 covers 15 residues. CDR1 is SGHRS and CDR2 is YFSETQ in the germline V gene. DNA for the CDR3: TGCGCCAGCAGCTTGGGGACAGCCTCTGGAAACACCATATATTTT. Its protein product is CASSLGTASGNTIYF.

The gene calls are TRBV5-1 and TRBJ1-1; 11 nucleotides align to TRBD1. V gave up 1 base and J gave up 2 bases; unmatched junction bases: 4. Germline V gives CDR1 SGHRS, CDR2 YFSETQ. This CDR3 is 16 amino acids long. Here the CDR3 reads CASSLYGQGANTEAFF. The CDR3 nucleotides are TGCGCCAGCAGCTTGTACGGACAGGGGGCCAACACTGAAGCTTTCTTT.

The chain couples TRBV30 to TRBJ1-1; D gene unclear. V was clipped by 3 bases and J by 0 bases, with 11 bases between them. Germline V lookup: CDR1 GTSNPN, CDR2 SVGIG (reference sequence). CDR3 length equals 14 residues. CDR3 DNA: TGTGCCTGGAGACGGCGAATAATGAACACTGAAGCTTTCTTT. As protein: CAWRRRIMNTEAFF.

The rearrangement links TRBV28 to TRBJ2-1, with 15 bases lining up with TRBD2. Germline V lookup: CDR1 MDHEN, CDR2 SYDVKM. V lost 5 bases to trimming and J lost 10 bases; unmatched junction nucleotides: 6. The CDR3 totals 15 residues. In nucleotides, the CDR3 is TGTGCCAGCAGTCCCCCGGGACTAGCGGGGGGCGAGCAGTTCTTC. It encodes CASSPPGLAGGEQFF.

The V and J genes are TRBV28 and TRBJ1-5, with a possible D match to TRBD1 (6 bases). Looked up from germline, CDR1 is MDHEN and CDR2 is SYDVKM. V gave up 5 bases and J gave up 11 bases, with 10 bases separating them. The CDR3 runs 11 residues. The CDR3 loop reads CASSVQGAQHF. DNA of the CDR3: TGTGCCAGCAGTGTACAGGGAGCCCAGCATTTT.